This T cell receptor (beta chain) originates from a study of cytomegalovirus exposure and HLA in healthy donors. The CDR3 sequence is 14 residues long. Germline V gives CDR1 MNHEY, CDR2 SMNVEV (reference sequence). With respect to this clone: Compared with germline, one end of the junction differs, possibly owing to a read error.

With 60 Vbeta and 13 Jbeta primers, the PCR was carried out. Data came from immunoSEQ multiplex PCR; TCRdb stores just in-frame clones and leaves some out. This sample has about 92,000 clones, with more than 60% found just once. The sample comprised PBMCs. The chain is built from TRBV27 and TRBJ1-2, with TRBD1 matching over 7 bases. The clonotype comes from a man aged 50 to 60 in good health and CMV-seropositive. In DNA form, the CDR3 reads TGTGCCAGCAGGGGACAGTCCGCTAACCATGGCTACACCTTC. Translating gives CASRGQSANHGYTF.